The table lists the clone carrying this TCR beta chain with a few counts. PCR was performed a second time for roughly 7 to 11 cycles using a sample-barcoded 5' primer and a J-beta primer mix. TCRdb fed the 5' RACE reads into MiXCR, producing one record per CDR3 protein. The table lists 450,000 to 700,000 distinct CDR3 sequences, 25% to 30% of them singletons. This CDR3 has 14 residues. Germline loops: CDR1 SGDLS, CDR2 YYNGEE. Trimming cost V 0 bases and J 1 base, with 7 bases left between them. The data belong to a study of blood T cells in healthy people across ages. What was sequenced was blood. The receptor was isolated from a woman aged 65 to 85 in good health. The rearrangement links TRBV9 to TRBJ1-1; tentative D call: TRBD1 (5 bases). The CDR3 region has the DNA TGTGCCAGCAGCGTAGGGACACCGAACACTGAAGCTTTCTTT. It translates to CASSVGTPNTEAFF.